The 9 T cell receptor beta chains listed next were all sequenced from one sample in a study of T-cell memory formation after mild COVID-19. TCRdb called the 5' RACE reads again in MiXCR, with one record for every CDR3 protein. The sample lists fewer than 300,000 distinct CDR3 sequences; roughly 18% were seen once. The material sequenced was PBMCs or a T cell subset sorted from them (not recorded which). Source of these receptors: a man between 18 and 29 years old who had mild COVID-19 (a few samples of this study predate the infection). Cell type and time point are not known.

The table lists this clonotype with a few counts. V gene TRBV4-1 combines with J gene TRBJ2-5; 7 nucleotides agree with TRBD1. J was trimmed by 4 bases and V by 0 bases; bases with no gene match: 8. CDR1 and CDR2 (germline): MGHRA, YSYEKL. The CDR3 sequence is 16 residues long. The CDR3 DNA reads TGCGCCAGCAGCCAAGACCAGGACAGGCCCGCAGAGACCCAGTACTTC. Its translation is CASSQDQDRPAETQYF.

This chain joins TRBV10-3 and TRBJ1-1; no definite D call. V shed 6 bases and J shed 4 bases, with 12 bases lying between them. The CDR3 consists of 13 residues. From germline, CDR1 is ENHRY and CDR2 SYGVKD. CDR3 bases: TGTGCCATCAGGATGACAATCGGCACTGAAGCTTTCTTT. Its protein is CAIRMTIGTEAFF.

The chain is built from TRBV5-1 and TRBJ1-2, with TRBD1 matching over 10 bases. The CDR3 extends over 15 amino acids. The V gene end was trimmed by 2 bases and the J gene end by 4 bases; junction bases not matched to a gene: 5. Germline assignment: CDR1 SGHRS and CDR2 YFSETQ. CDR3 sequence reads: CASSLGTGEGYGYTF. CDR3 in DNA: TGCGCCAGCAGCTTAGGGACAGGGGAAGGCTATGGCTACACCTTC.

In its sample, this clonotype was seen a few times. J is TRBJ2-7 and V is TRBV25-1, with 9 bases aligning to TRBD2. V lost 7 bases to trimming and J lost 3 bases; unmatched junction nucleotides: 4. CDR1 and CDR2 (germline): MGHDK, SYGVNS. The CDR3 covers 13 residues. The CDR3 DNA reads TGTGCCAGCACCGCGGGGGGGCACTACGAGCAGTACTTC. Amino acid sequence: CASTAGGHYEQYF.

This clonotype showed up just a few times. The chain carries TRBV7-2 and TRBJ2-3, with 12 bases aligning to TRBD2. The CDR3 runs to 17 residues. V shed 2 bases, J shed 5 bases, and the junction held 8 bases outside the gene matches. Per germline, CDR1 SGHTA and CDR2 FQGNSA. Here the CDR3 reads CASSLLGTSGWRDTQYF. The CDR3 DNA reads as TGTGCCAGCAGCTTACTGGGGACTAGCGGGTGGCGAGATACGCAGTATTTT.

This clonotype was seen a handful of times. This chain joins TRBV29-1 and TRBJ2-1; D gene unclear. The V end was cut by 7 bases, the J end by 7 bases, with 17 bases between. This CDR3 is built from 13 residues. Germline V lookup: CDR1 SQVTM, CDR2 ANQGSEA. This CDR3 is CSGPRTSRNEQFF. CDR3 nucleotide sequence: TGCAGCGGCCCACGAACTTCGAGGAATGAGCAGTTCTTC.

This clonotype was detected a few times. V usage is TRBV4-3 and J usage is TRBJ2-2; a weak D match, TRBD1 (5 bases). Trimming removed 4 bases at V and 1 base at J, with 10 bases between. This CDR3 is 15 amino acids long. The germline V gene encodes CDR1 LGHNA and CDR2 YSLEER. The DNA of the CDR3 is TGCGCCAGCAGCCCCTCAGGGTGGAACACCGGGGAGCTGTTTTTT. Translated, it gives CASSPSGWNTGELFF.

The table lists this clonotype with a few counts. The CDR3 DNA reads as TGTGCCAGCAGCCCGCGGACTAGCCCTAATAGGTACTTC. Translated: CASSPRTSPNRYF. The gene calls are TRBV11-2 and TRBJ2-5, with 8 nucleotides matching TRBD2. The germline gives CDR1 SGHAT, CDR2 FQNNGV. The CDR3 contains 13 residues. V gave up 5 bases and J gave up 13 bases; unmatched junction bases: 12. Supplemented by reference TRBV11-2 and TRBJ2-5, the full variable domain reads EAGVAQSPRYKIIEKRQSVAFWCNPISGHATLYWYQQILGQGPKLLIQFQNNGVVDDSQLPKDRFSAERLKGVDSTLKIQPAKLEDSAVYLCASSPRTSPNRYFGPGTRLLVL.

The V and J genes are TRBV20-1 and TRBJ2-7; D may be TRBD1 or TRBD2 (5 bases each). The CDR3 totals 15 residues. The germline V gene has CDR1 DFQATT and CDR2 SNEGSKA (reference sequence). V lost 5 bases to trimming and J lost 6 bases, with 23 bases between them. CDR3 loop: CSAPQPGPPSSEQYF. The DNA for the CDR3 is TGCAGTGCTCCACAGCCGGGACCGCCTTCGAGCGAGCAGTACTTC.